Each of the 25 T cell receptor beta chains below was sequenced from the same sample in a study of spatial heterogeneity in lung cancer. From the 5' RACE reads, TCRdb called clonotypes with MiXCR, one entry per CDR3 protein. Among 39,000 or so distinct CDR3 sequences listed, 7.5% to 8% were seen once. Regarding time point: sample taken at primary tumor resection. Unsorted whole RNA from tumor, nontumor lung or frozen PBMC underwent sequencing. This specimen consisted of PBMCs, obtained at surgery. All receptors come from a male donor with early-stage non-small cell lung cancer.

This rearrangement joins TRBV7-9 to TRBJ2-1; TRBD2 agrees at 9 bases. V shed 1 base and J 7 bases; nucleotides not matched to a gene: 8. Germline CDR1 is SEHNR and CDR2 is FQNEAQ (reference sequence). The CDR3 covers 16 residues. The CDR3 loop reads CASSLVSGRFNNEQFF. CDR3 DNA sequence: TGTGCCAGCAGCTTAGTCAGCGGGAGGTTCAATAATGAGCAGTTCTTC.

The sample holds many counts of this clonotype. The chain combines TRBV3-1 with TRBJ2-3, with TRBD2 matching 9 bases. The trim removed 0 bases at V and 4 bases at J, leaving 14 bases unmatched. The germline V gene encodes CDR1 LGHDT and CDR2 YNNKEL (reference sequence). This CDR3 is built from 19 residues. CDR3 DNA: TGTGCCAGCAGCCAAGATCTGAGGACTAGCGTGATTGAGGCAGATACGCAGTATTTT. Translated: CASSQDLRTSVIEADTQYF.

This chain links TRBV20-1 with TRBJ2-3; D is ambiguous. This CDR3 contains 15 residues. V shed 3 bases and J shed 6 bases, with 19 bases lying between them. CDR1 DFQATT and CDR2 SNEGSKA come from the germline V gene (reference sequence). CDR3 in amino acids: CSARSVASRMDTQYF. CDR3 nucleotide sequence: TGCAGTGCTAGGTCAGTAGCCTCTCGGATGGATACGCAGTATTTT.

At least ten counts were recorded for this clonotype. This chain connects TRBV20-1 to TRBJ2-3; TRBD1 agrees at 8 bases. The CDR3 covers 14 residues. J was trimmed by 5 bases and V by 0 bases; bases with no gene match: 4. From germline, CDR1 is DFQATT and CDR2 SNEGSKA (reference sequence). The CDR3: CSARDRQGIDTQYF. Here the CDR3 DNA reads TGCAGTGCTAGAGATCGACAGGGGATAGATACGCAGTATTTT.

This clonotype was detected ten times or more. The gene calls are TRBV4-3 and TRBJ2-7; D possibly corresponds to TRBD1 (6 bases). V gave up 1 base and J gave up 2 bases, with 12 bases separating them. Per the germline V gene, CDR1 is LGHNA and CDR2 is YSLEER. The CDR3 is made up of 15 amino acids. CDR3 sequence reads: CASSQGAQGAYEQYF. For the CDR3, the DNA is TGCGCCAGCAGCCAAGGAGCACAGGGCGCCTACGAGCAGTACTTC.

This clonotype was picked up a small number of times. The V call is TRBV12-3 or TRBV12-4, the J call TRBJ1-1; D might be TRBD1 (5 bases). This CDR3 is built from 14 residues. Trimming shortened V by 8 bases and J by 4 bases, and 17 bases separated the two germline ends. The CDR3 reads CASFISGPLTEAFF. The DNA of the CDR3 is TGTGCCAGCTTTATATCAGGGCCTCTCACTGAAGCTTTCTTT.

The rearrangement joins TRBV28 to TRBJ2-1; D is unclear. CDR3 size: 14 residues. Germline CDR1 reads MDHEN; CDR2 reads SYDVKM. Trimming pared 5 bases from V and 0 bases from J, leaving 8 bases between. CDR3 in amino acids: CASSRQSSYNEQFF. The CDR3 nucleotides read TGTGCCAGCAGTCGCCAGAGCTCCTACAATGAGCAGTTCTTC.

This clonotype was counted at least ten times. This sequence joins TRBV11-3 and TRBJ1-1; no definite D call. CDR1 is SGHNT, CDR2 YENEEA, per germline. The CDR3 spans 13 residues. With 2 bases removed from V and 2 bases from J, the gap between germline ends came to 6 bases. The CDR3 sequence: CASSLRVNTEAFF. CDR3 sequence (DNA): TGTGCCAGCAGCTTAAGGGTTAACACTGAAGCTTTCTTT.

This clonotype showed up many times. This rearrangement joins TRBV28 to TRBJ2-1; D is ambiguous. This CDR3 has 12 residues. The germline gives CDR1 MDHEN, CDR2 SYDVKM. V was clipped by 2 bases and J by 4 bases, with 3 bases between them. DNA of the CDR3: TGTGCCAGCAGTTTAAGTTACAATGAGCAGTTCTTC. This codes for CASSLSYNEQFF. Combining the CDR3 with reference TRBV28 and TRBJ2-1 gives the whole variable domain DVKVTQSSRYLVKRTGEKVFLECVQDMDHENMFWYRQDPGLGLRLIYFSYDVKMKEKGDIPEGYSVSREKKERFSLILESASTNQTSMYLCASSLSYNEQFFGPGTRLTVL.

This chain uses TRBV2 with TRBJ2-1, with D perhaps matching TRBD2 (5 bases). V shed 1 base and J shed 7 bases, with 8 bases lying between them. The CDR3 sequence is 13 residues long. The germline V gene has CDR1 SNHLY and CDR2 FYNNEI. Here the CDR3 reads CASSEERRNEQFF. Here the CDR3 DNA reads TGTGCCAGCAGTGAAGAGCGGCGAAATGAGCAGTTCTTC.

Comments on this clonotype: One end of the junction does not line up with germline, which may come from a read error. The V call is TRBV30, the J call TRBJ1-5; D might be TRBD1 (5 bases). The CDR3 runs 13 residues. Looked up from germline, CDR1 is GTSNPN and CDR2 is SVGIG (reference sequence). In DNA, the CDR3 is TGTACCTGGAGTGCGACAGAAGATCAGCCCCAGCATTTT. Translating gives CTWSATEDQPQHF.

The rearrangement joins TRBV27 to TRBJ1-4; no clear D gene. The CDR3 covers 14 residues. Germline V gene sequence: CDR1 MNHEY, CDR2 SMNVEV (reference sequence). V lost 3 bases and J 10 bases, leaving 15 bases between the germline ends. The CDR3: CASSLQVGSGKLFF. The CDR3 DNA follows: TGTGCCAGCAGTTTGCAGGTCGGGTCCGGAAAACTGTTTTTT.

The J gene is TRBJ2-5, the V gene TRBV6-2 or TRBV6-3; tentatively, D is TRBD1 (5 bases). The CDR3 consists of 13 residues. Germline CDR1 reads MNHEY; CDR2 reads SVGEGT. V lost 6 bases to trimming and J lost 1 base, with 9 bases between them. The CDR3 region has the DNA TGTGCCAGCAGACGACAGACCCAAGAGACCCAGTACTTC. Translated, it gives CASRRQTQETQYF.

This clonotype was seen ten or more times. The chain couples TRBV6-2 or TRBV6-3 to TRBJ2-2, with TRBD1 identical over 11 bases. Per germline, CDR1 MNHEY and CDR2 SVGEGT. The trim removed 6 bases at V and 4 bases at J, leaving 1 base unmatched. The CDR3 sequence is 14 residues long. The CDR3 DNA follows: TGTGCCAGCAGGGGGACAGGGGGCACCGGGGAGCTGTTTTTT. Amino acid sequence: CASRGTGGTGELFF.

This clonotype came up many times. The CDR3 coding sequence is TGTGCCAGCACTTCGACCCCAGATACGCAGTATTTT. Encoded protein: CASTSTPDTQYF. The chain has TRBV6-6 and TRBJ2-3; unclear D gene. V dropped 7 bases and J dropped 4 bases, with 9 bases sitting between them. The CDR3 sequence is 12 residues long. CDR1 and CDR2 (germline): MNHNY, SVGAGI (reference sequence).

This clonotype was seen a handful of times. This rearrangement joins TRBV6-5 to TRBJ2-3; 7 positions agree with TRBD2. Losses at the gene ends were 8 bases for V and 5 bases for J; bases not matched to a gene: 16. CDR3 size: 16 residues. CDR1 and CDR2 (germline): MNHEY, SVGAGI. DNA for the CDR3: TGTGCCAGCTCTCGGGCTGCGGGAGACGGTGGAGATACGCAGTATTTT. Translation gives CASSRAAGDGGDTQYF.

There are many counts of this clonotype. This sequence joins TRBV6-5 and TRBJ1-6, with TRBD1 as a possible D gene (6 bases). Trimming removed 5 bases at V and 5 bases at J, with 13 bases between. This CDR3 is built from 15 residues. Germline V gene data show CDR1 as MNHEY and CDR2 as SVGAGI. This CDR3 is CASSADRTNNSPLHF. CDR3 nucleotides: TGTGCCAGCAGTGCCGACAGGACTAATAATTCACCCCTCCACTTT.

This clonotype was seen at least ten times. V gene TRBV28 combines with J gene TRBJ2-7; D tentatively reads TRBD1 or TRBD2 (5 bases each). The germline CDR1 and CDR2 sequences are MDHEN and SYDVKM. The CDR3 covers 15 residues. Trimming took off 10 bases at V and 1 base at J, with 20 bases between the two ends. Here the CDR3 DNA reads TGTGCCATAAAACCACTAGGGGACGGGTCCTACGAGCAGTACGTC. Its translation is CAIKPLGDGSYEQYV.

This clonotype was observed many times. The chain joins TRBV7-3 to TRBJ2-3, with D uncertain. Germline lookup yields CDR1 SGHTA and CDR2 FQGTGA. Between the trimmed V and J ends, which lost 5 bases and 2 bases, there was a span of 14 bases. CDR3 size: 15 residues. CDR3 in amino acids: CASSPRLVPTDTQYF. DNA for the CDR3: TGTGCCAGCAGCCCCCGACTCGTCCCCACAGATACGCAGTATTTT.

This clonotype was detected only a few times. The V call is TRBV5-6, the J call TRBJ1-1; D remains ambiguous. The CDR3 runs 15 residues. CDR1 and CDR2 from the germline V gene are SGHDT and YYEEEE. V was clipped by 0 bases and J by 3 bases, with 12 bases between them. The CDR3, as DNA: TGTGCCAGCAGCTTGGTGGAAGGAGCGGACACTGAAGCTTTCTTT. Amino acid sequence: CASSLVEGADTEAFF.

This clonotype was counted between two and nine times. The chain employs TRBV20-1 and TRBJ2-3; D perhaps matches TRBD2 (5 bases). The ends were cut back, 0 bases at V and 9 bases at J, with 16 bases in the middle. Germline-derived CDR1 and CDR2 are DFQATT and SNEGSKA (reference sequence). The CDR3 contains 14 residues. The CDR3 reads CSARDSERVTTQYF. CDR3 nucleotide sequence: TGCAGTGCTAGAGATAGCGAGCGAGTTACAACGCAGTATTTT.

This clonotype was found many times. The CDR3 DNA follows: TGTGCCAGCAGTGAAGCGGAGGGACAGGACTATGGCTACACCTTC. Its translation: CASSEAEGQDYGYTF. This sequence joins TRBV6-1 and TRBJ1-2, with TRBD1 identical over 8 bases. This CDR3 region has 15 residues. Unmatched junction bases numbered 3, after V lost 0 bases and J lost 3 bases. The germline V gene encodes CDR1 MNHNS and CDR2 SASEGT.

This clonotype was seen at least ten times. The chain carries TRBV6-2 or TRBV6-3 and TRBJ1-5, with D tentatively TRBD1 (6 bases). Trimming left V 6 bases short and J 3 bases short, with 9 bases between. The CDR3 runs 13 residues. The germline V gene encodes CDR1 MNHEY and CDR2 SVGEGT. CDR3 DNA sequence: TGTGCCAGCAGACAGGGCAACAATCAGCCCCAGCATTTT. Protein sequence: CASRQGNNQPQHF.

This clonotype has just a few counts. The CDR3 DNA reads as TGTGCCAGCAGTCTGTCCCAGCCCGGGGAGCTGTTTTTT. This gives the protein CASSLSQPGELFF. V gene TRBV12-3 or TRBV12-4 combines with J gene TRBJ2-2, with D uncertain. The V end was cut by 5 bases, the J end by 6 bases, with 10 bases between. The CDR3 has 13 residues.

Many counts were recorded for this clonotype. The CDR3 reads CSAPTGTSGYNEQFF. CDR3 nucleotide sequence: TGCAGTGCGCCTACCGGGACTAGCGGCTACAATGAGCAGTTCTTC. The rearrangement links TRBV20-1 to TRBJ2-1; TRBD2 aligns across 11 bases. Trimming took 6 bases from V and 3 from J; bases not matched to a gene: 7. CDR1 and CDR2 (germline): DFQATT, SNEGSKA (reference sequence). CDR3 length equals 15 residues.